This T cell receptor (beta chain) emerged from a study of blood T cell repertoires in COVID-19. Study-wide context: Both acute and convalescent COVID-19 samples were obtained from the United States, Italy and Spain. PBMCs, B-cell-depleted T cells, or T cells were the source of the cDNA or gDNA that made up the material.

The CDR3 is 11 amino acids. The germline V gene encodes CDR1 GTSNPN and CDR2 SVGIG (reference sequence). V was cut by 2 bases and J by 6 bases, with 8 bases left in between. Produced via immunoSEQ multiplex PCR; TCRdb's table is partial and in-frame only. The table records approximately 290,000 clones, approximately 85% of them present only once. This clone occurred a few times. This receptor was obtained from a woman under 40 who had recovered from COVID-19. The chain employs TRBV30 and TRBJ2-7, with D possibly matching TRBD2 (6 bases). The sample taken for sequencing was PBMCs or T cells enriched from blood (not recorded which). In nucleotides, the CDR3 is TGTGCCTGGAGTCGGAGGGGCGAGCAGTACTTC. Translated, it gives CAWSRRGEQYF.